This entry lists 2 T cell receptor beta chains sequenced from one sample in a study of OX40 agonist ivuxolimab in advanced cancers. Clones were sequenced by immunoSEQ multiplex PCR, and TCRdb holds only the in-frame ones, with some missing. The table includes just over 90,000 clones, roughly 92% detected once. The sample here was CD4+ or CD8+ T cells sorted from blood, taken in a trial of the OX40 agonist ivuxolimab. These receptors were obtained from an adult with an advanced solid tumor such as melanoma, head and neck, liver or kidney cancer.

This clone came up once. The V and J genes are TRBV7-8 and TRBJ2-7; tentatively, D is TRBD2 (6 bases). The germline V gene has CDR1 SGHVS and CDR2 FQNEAQ. V lost 7 bases to trimming and J lost 1 base, with 11 bases between them. This CDR3 comprises 13 residues. CDR3 region: CASTDSGSYEQYF. The DNA of the CDR3 is TGTGCCAGCACCGATAGCGGATCCTACGAGCAGTACTTC.

This clone appeared a single time. This chain uses TRBV4-1 with TRBJ2-5; D may match TRBD1 or TRBD2 (6 bases each). This CDR3 has 16 amino acids. The ends were cut back, 1 base at V and 4 bases at J, with 16 bases in the middle. Germline V gene sequence: CDR1 MGHRA, CDR2 YSYEKL. The CDR3 nucleotides read TGCGCCAGCAGCCAAGGTGGGGGGACAAACAGAGAGACCCAGTACTTC. It translates to CASSQGGGTNRETQYF.